The present TCR beta chain was sequenced within a study of response to subunit inactivated influenza vaccine. TCRdb used MiXCR to reprocess the RT-PCR reads, holding one entry per CDR3 protein. The sample shows 300,000 to 350,000 distinct CDR3 sequences, around a fifth of them seen only once. Trimming took 3 bases from V and 1 from J, leaving 12 bases between them. Germline loops: CDR1 SGHTA, CDR2 FQGNSA. CDR3 length: 15 amino acids. The material sequenced was PBMCs from blood, taken around 22 months after vaccination. This TCR was recovered from a man between 50 and 70 years old who received an inactivated influenza vaccine. The gene calls are TRBV7-2 and TRBJ1-1; tentatively, D is TRBD1 (5 bases). The CDR3 loop reads CASSFHMGGNTEAFF. The CDR3 region has the DNA TGTGCCAGCAGCTTTCACATGGGGGGGAACACTGAAGCTTTCTTT.